This note documents a single T cell receptor (beta chain) sequence. The antigen is undetermined. J was trimmed by 2 bases and V by 3 bases; bases with no gene match: 3. Germline V gene lookup returns CDR1 KGHDR and CDR2 SFDVKD. The CDR3 is 18 residues long. The source of the sample is a study of response to subunit inactivated influenza vaccine. Study-wide points: It was suggested by the authors that few new T cells are recruited by each seasonal influenza vaccination.

MiXCR, applied by TCRdb to the RT-PCR reads, yields one record per CDR3 protein. The sample holds approximately 290,000 distinct CDR3 sequences, over 20% seen once. This TCR was recovered from a man aged 45 to 70 who received an inactivated influenza vaccine. The rearrangement joins TRBV24-1 to TRBJ2-1, with TRBD2 identical over 16 bases. The sequencing used PBMCs from blood, collected around 22 months after vaccination. DNA for the CDR3: TGTGCCACCAGTGATCCCGGGACTAGCGGGGGGGCCTACAATGAGCAGTTCTTC. Translation gives CATSDPGTSGGAYNEQFF.